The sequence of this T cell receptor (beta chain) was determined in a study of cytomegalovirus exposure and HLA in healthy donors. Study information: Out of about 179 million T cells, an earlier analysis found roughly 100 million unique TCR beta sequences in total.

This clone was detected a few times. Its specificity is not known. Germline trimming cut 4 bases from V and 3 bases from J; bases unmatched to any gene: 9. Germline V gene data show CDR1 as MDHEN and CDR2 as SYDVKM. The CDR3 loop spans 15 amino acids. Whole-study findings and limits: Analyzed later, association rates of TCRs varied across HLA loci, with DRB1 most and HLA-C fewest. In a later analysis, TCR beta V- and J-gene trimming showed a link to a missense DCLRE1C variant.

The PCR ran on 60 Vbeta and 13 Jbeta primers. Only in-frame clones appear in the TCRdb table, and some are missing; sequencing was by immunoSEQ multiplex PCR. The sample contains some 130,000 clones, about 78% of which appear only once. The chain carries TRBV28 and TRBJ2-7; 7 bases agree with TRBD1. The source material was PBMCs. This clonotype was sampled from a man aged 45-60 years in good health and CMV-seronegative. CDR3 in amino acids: CASSSSRGQFYEQYF. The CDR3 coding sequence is TGTGCCAGCAGTTCCTCGAGGGGGCAGTTCTACGAGCAGTACTTC.